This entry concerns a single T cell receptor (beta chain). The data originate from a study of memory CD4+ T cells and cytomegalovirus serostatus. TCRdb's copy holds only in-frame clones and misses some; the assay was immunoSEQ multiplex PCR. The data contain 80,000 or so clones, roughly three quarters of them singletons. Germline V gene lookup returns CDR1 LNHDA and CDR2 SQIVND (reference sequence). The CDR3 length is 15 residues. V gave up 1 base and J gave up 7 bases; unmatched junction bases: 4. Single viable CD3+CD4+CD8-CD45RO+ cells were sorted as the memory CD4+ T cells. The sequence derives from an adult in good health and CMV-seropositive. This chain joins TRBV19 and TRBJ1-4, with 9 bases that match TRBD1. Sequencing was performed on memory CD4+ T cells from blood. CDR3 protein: CASSIGSGQGEKLFF. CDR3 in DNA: TGTGCCAGTAGTATAGGCTCGGGACAGGGTGAAAAACTGTTTTTT.